This T cell receptor (beta chain) was observed in a study of PD-1 blockade in classical Hodgkin lymphoma. In the study overall: Intravenous infusions of nivolumab 3 mg/kg reached patients every 2 weeks. Study results and caveats: Sources of repertoire differences remain undefined, possibly disease activity or prior therapy.

This CDR3 has 14 residues. Looked up from germline, CDR1 is SSHAT and CDR2 is FNYEAQ (reference sequence). Every single patient, without exception, relapsed after autologous stem cell transplantation, and brentuximab vedotin exposure varied. This clone was seen more than once but under ten times. What it binds is unknown. A read error may account for a junction end that differs from germline. Clones were read by immunoSEQ multiplex PCR, and TCRdb kept only the in-frame ones, dropping some. The sample lists about 41,000 clones, around 75% occurring once. The source of this sequence is a human donor with classical Hodgkin lymphoma. The V gene is TRBV7-7, the J gene TRBJ2-2, with D tentatively TRBD2 (5 bases). The sequenced sample was peripheral blood mononuclear cells (PBMCs), obtained at baseline. CDR3: CASSFGLNTGELFF. CDR3 DNA: TGTGCTAGCAGCTTTGGACTTAACACCGGGGAGCTGTTTTTT.